These T cell receptor beta chains were read from a single sample in a study of CD8+ T cells in alopecia areata. Using immunoSEQ multiplex PCR, the repertoire was profiled, and TCRdb retains in-frame clones only, with some absent. This sample carries 200,000 to 250,000 clones, over 60% of them seen once, and the ten largest clones take 4% to 5%. Source: CD4+ T cells sorted from blood, taken at week 4, from a patient treated with tofacitinib. The receptors here all came from a human donor with alopecia areata. Each CDR3 is given with its conserved first and last residue. A D gene is named only where the DNA matches it firmly. Not every row has a clone size; where given, it reads once, few, many or a size class.

TRBJ2-7	once	TRBV29-1	TRBD1	CSVGETGIYEQYF	TGCAGCGTTGGAGAGACAGGGATCTACGAGCAGTACTTC
TRBJ1-2	-	TRBV6-5	-	CASSRDGGYGYTF	TGTGCCAGCAGCCGGGACGGCGGCTATGGCTACACCTTC
TRBJ2-6	-	TRBV10-3	-	CATTGANVLTF	TGTGCCACGACTGGGGCCAACGTCCTGACTTTC
TRBJ2-5	-	TRBV7-2	-	CASSPQSEYETQYF	TGTGCCAGCAGCCCCCAAAGCGAGTATGAGACCCAGTACTTC
TRBJ1-5	few	TRBV5-6	-	CASSLGAGASNQPQHF	TGTGCCAGCAGCTTGGGGGCAGGAGCTAGCAATCAGCCCCAGCATTTT
TRBJ2-1	-	TRBV12-5	-	CASGSVNSYNEQFF	TGTGCTAGTGGGTCAGTCAACTCCTACAATGAGCAGTTCTTC
TRBJ2-2	-	TRBV2	TRBD1	CASSDRFGRGHTGELFF	TGTGCCAGCAGTGACAGATTTGGCAGGGGGCACACCGGGGAGCTGTTTTTT
TRBJ1-1	-	TRBV19	TRBD1	CGYRDRGRVTEAFF	TGTGGCTACCGGGACAGGGGGCGAGTCACTGAAGCTTTCTTT
TRBJ1-4	-	TRBV29-1	-	CSGGFGAEKLFF	TGCAGCGGGGGGTTCGGTGCGGAAAAACTGTTTTTT
TRBJ2-7	-	TRBV25-1	TRBD1	CASTAGTGYHEQYF	TGTGCCAGCACCGCCGGGACAGGGTACCACGAGCAGTACTTC
TRBJ2-5	-	TRBV20-1	-	CSVTGTRDQYF	TGCAGCGTTACTGGAACAAGAGACCAGTACTTC
TRBJ2-1	-	TRBV11-3	-	CASSLYGGMNEQFF	TGTGCCAGCAGCCTCTATGGGGGGATGAATGAGCAGTTCTTC
TRBJ1-2	-	TRBV7-3	TRBD1	CASSLTDYRGGYTF	TGTGCCAGCAGCTTAACGGACTACAGGGGTGGCTACACCTTC
TRBJ1-6	-	TRBV28	-	CASSYPSGSYNSPLHF	TGTGCCAGCAGTTACCCCTCCGGCTCCTATAATTCACCCCTCCACTTT
TRBJ2-7	-	TRBV7-9	-	CASSAARGMGPYEQYF	TGTGCCAGCAGCGCCGCGAGGGGGATGGGGCCCTACGAGCAGTACTTC
TRBJ1-2	-	TRBV29-1	-	CSVDTTSSGASGYTF	TGCAGCGTTGATACCACGTCGTCGGGGGCTAGCGGCTACACCTTC
TRBJ2-1	-	TRBV27	-	CASSYYMASYNEQFF	TGTGCCAGCAGTTACTACATGGCCTCCTACAATGAGCAGTTCTTC
TRBJ2-5	-	TRBV30	TRBD2	CAWSSGGAGETQYF	TGTGCCTGGAGTAGCGGGGGGGCGGGGGAGACCCAGTACTTC
TRBJ2-1	-	TRBV20-1	-	CSAPHLHEQFF	TGCAGTGCTCCTCACCTTCATGAGCAGTTCTTC
TRBJ2-1	-	TRBV7-2	TRBD2	CASSPRAGGSYNEQFF	TGTGCCAGCAGCCCGAGAGCGGGGGGTTCTTACAATGAGCAGTTCTTC
TRBJ2-5	-	TRBV4-1	TRBD2	CASSSQHRGVQETQYF	TGCGCCAGCAGCTCGCAGCATCGGGGGGTCCAAGAGACCCAGTACTTC
TRBJ2-7	-	TRBV29-1	TRBD2	CSVDRLGEGGEQYF	TGCAGCGTTGACAGATTGGGGGAGGGAGGCGAGCAGTACTTC
TRBJ2-5	few	TRBV9	-	CASSVGSILTETQYF	TGTGCCAGCAGCGTTGGTAGTATACTTACAGAGACCCAGTACTTC
TRBJ2-7	-	TRBV2	-	CASTLPGRTYEQYF	TGTGCCAGCACCCTTCCGGGACGAACCTACGAGCAGTACTTC